This is a list of T cell receptor beta chains from one sample in a study of blood T cells in healthy people across ages. In TCRdb, the 5' RACE reads were re-called with MiXCR into one record per CDR3 protein. This sample carries under 1,000,000 distinct CDR3 sequences, 36% of them seen once, and the ten largest clones take roughly 13%. The source material was blood. The source is a man aged 18 to 29 in good health. CDR3s include the opening cysteine and the closing phenylalanine or tryptophan. Each record gives: CDR3 protein, CDR3 DNA, D gene, clone size, V gene, J gene. D genes are given only for firm matches. For some rows the clone size is stated as once, few or many, or as a class when expanded; others skip it.

CASSWGQVLRGGYTF	TGTGCCAGCAGCTGGGGACAGGTTCTAAGGGGTGGCTACACCTTC	TRBD1	few	TRBV11-2	TRBJ1-2
CASTLSSQPSTDTQYF	TGCGCCAGCACTTTAAGCAGCCAACCGTCCACAGATACGCAGTATTTT	-	-	TRBV23-1	TRBJ2-3
CASSLRSDAGENEQYF	TGCGCCAGCAGCCTTAGGTCGGACGCTGGTGAAAATGAGCAGTACTTC	-	-	TRBV4-1	TRBJ2-5
CASSRNMGALQYF	TGTGCCAGTAGTAGAAACATGGGCGCCCTTCAGTACTTC	-	-	TRBV19	TRBJ2-4
CASSRTGGNSPLHF	TGTGCCAGCAGCCGGACAGGAGGCAATTCACCCCTCCACTTT	TRBD1	-	TRBV28	TRBJ1-6
CAIAGPTDTQYF	TGTGCCATAGCGGGACCCACAGATACGCAGTATTTT	TRBD2	-	TRBV10-3	TRBJ2-3
CASSFATSYVYTF	TGTGCCAGCAGTTTTGCCACGAGCTATGTCTACACCTTC	-	once	TRBV27	TRBJ1-2
CASSLSGFDGETQYF	TGCGCCAGCAGCTTGTCAGGGTTTGACGGGGAGACCCAGTACTTC	-	-	TRBV5-1	TRBJ2-5
CATSRDSGGTRTEAFF	TGTGCCACCAGCAGAGATAGTGGGGGAACGAGGACTGAAGCTTTCTTT	-	few	TRBV15	TRBJ1-1
CASSRDRGRETQYF	TGTGCCAGCAGCCGGGACAGGGGACGAGAGACCCAGTACTTC	TRBD1	many	TRBV12-3/TRBV12-4	TRBJ2-5
CATSDPGQGGHEQFF	TGTGCCACCAGTGACCCGGGACAGGGGGGCCATGAGCAGTTCTTC	TRBD1	-	TRBV24-1	TRBJ2-1
CASSLSGGDSETQYF	TGCGCCAGCAGCTTGTCAGGGGGCGATTCAGAGACCCAGTACTTC	TRBD1	few	TRBV5-1	TRBJ2-5
CASSVGGEALLPSTDTQYF	TGTGCCAGCAGCGTAGGCGGAGAGGCCTTACTACCTAGCACAGATACGCAGTATTTT	-	-	TRBV9	TRBJ2-3
CASSSLRGEGTEAFF	TGTGCCAGCAGTTCTCTCAGGGGAGAGGGCACTGAAGCTTTCTTT	-	-	TRBV12-3/TRBV12-4	TRBJ1-1
CASSFPDRANQPQHF	TGTGCCAGCAGTTTTCCGGACAGAGCCAATCAGCCCCAGCATTTT	-	-	TRBV2	TRBJ1-5
CASNSLAGGLDTQYF	TGTGCCAGCAACTCACTAGCGGGGGGATTGGATACGCAGTATTTT	TRBD2	-	TRBV7-2	TRBJ2-3
CASSPQEAVNTEAFF	TGTGCCAGCAGCCCTCAGGAAGCGGTGAACACTGAAGCTTTCTTT	-	-	TRBV7-2	TRBJ1-1
CASSLRQELFF	TGTGCCAGCAGTCTTCGGCAGGAGCTGTTTTTT	-	few	TRBV28	TRBJ2-2
CASSLDGGMNTEAFF	TGTGCCAGCAGCTTAGATGGGGGAATGAACACTGAAGCTTTCTTT	-	-	TRBV7-9	TRBJ1-1
CASSPGALSNQPQHF	TGCGCCAGCAGCCCCGGGGCCCTAAGCAATCAGCCCCAGCATTTT	-	many	TRBV4-1	TRBJ1-5
CASRLAERKYEQYF	TGTGCCAGCAGATTGGCGGAACGGAAATACGAGCAGTACTTC	-	-	TRBV13	TRBJ2-7
CASSQVGLAIDEQFF	TGTGCCAGCAGCCAAGTTGGCCTAGCGATCGATGAGCAGTTCTTC	-	few	TRBV3-1	TRBJ2-1
CASSPRRRRATNEKLFF	TGTGCCAGCAGTCCACGACGCAGGAGGGCCACTAATGAAAAACTGTTTTTT	-	few	TRBV28	TRBJ1-4
CASSTRFGPWNQETQYF	TGTGCCAGCAGCACTAGATTCGGGCCATGGAACCAAGAGACCCAGTACTTC	-	many	TRBV5-6	TRBJ2-5
CASRESGSGANVLTF	TGTGCCAGCAGAGAATCGGGCTCTGGGGCCAACGTCCTGACTTTC	-	many	TRBV25-1	TRBJ2-6
CASSDYLGQAEQFF	TGTGCCAGCAGTGACTACCTGGGACAGGCTGAGCAGTTCTTC	TRBD1	-	TRBV6-5	TRBJ2-1
CSVSLGYGYTF	TGCAGCGTTAGTTTGGGATATGGCTACACCTTC	-	-	TRBV29-1	TRBJ1-2
CASSSPDRGKTQYF	TGTGCCAGCAGTTCCCCGGACAGGGGGAAGACCCAGTACTTC	TRBD1	few	TRBV6-6	TRBJ2-5
CSVGGRTGGRTLGEQYF	TGCAGCGTTGGGGGCCGGACCGGTGGACGGACCCTAGGAGAGCAGTACTTC	-	-	TRBV29-1	TRBJ2-7
CSAQTGDEQYF	TGTAGCGCCCAGACAGGGGACGAGCAGTACTTC	TRBD1	many	TRBV29-1	TRBJ2-7
CASSSGTRYEQFF	TGTGCCAGCAGTTCCGGGACTAGGTATGAGCAGTTCTTC	TRBD2	many	TRBV12-3/TRBV12-4	TRBJ2-1
CSARHFQKEETQYF	TGCAGTGCTAGACACTTCCAGAAAGAAGAGACCCAGTACTTC	-	many	TRBV20-1	TRBJ2-5
CSVVKAGRMETQYF	TGCAGCGTTGTGAAGGCGGGGAGGATGGAGACCCAGTACTTC	-	few	TRBV29-1	TRBJ2-5
CASSLSQNEQYF	TGCGCCAGCAGCTTGAGCCAGAACGAGCAGTACTTC	-	many	TRBV5-1	TRBJ2-7
CASSDTMAGTGNTEAFF	TGTGCCAGCAGCGATACGATGGCAGGGACGGGTAACACTGAAGCTTTCTTT	-	-	TRBV7-8	TRBJ1-1
CASSLSPSGETQYF	TGTGCCAGCAGCCTTAGCCCCTCAGGGGAGACCCAGTACTTC	-	-	TRBV7-2	TRBJ2-5
CSARVVGGDYNEQFF	TGCAGTGCTAGAGTTGTGGGGGGCGATTACAATGAGCAGTTCTTC	-	few	TRBV20-1	TRBJ2-1
CSASGGGSYNSPLHF	TGCAGTGCCTCCGGGGGGGGCTCCTATAATTCACCCCTCCACTTT	-	few	TRBV20-1	TRBJ1-6
CSGPGGARDTDTQYF	TGCAGTGGACCAGGGGGCGCAAGGGACACAGATACGCAGTATTTT	TRBD1	-	TRBV20-1	TRBJ2-3
CASSASGEYNEQYF	TGTGCCAGCAGCGCTAGCGGGGAGTACAATGAGCAGTACTTC	TRBD2	-	TRBV9	TRBJ2-7
CASSSILGTSGDISTDTQYF	TGTGCCAGCAGTTCCATCCTCGGGACTAGCGGGGATATAAGCACAGATACGCAGTATTTT	TRBD2	many	TRBV12-3/TRBV12-4	TRBJ2-3
CSALTSGGDLASYNEQFF	TGCAGTGCGTTGACTAGCGGGGGGGACCTGGCCTCCTACAATGAGCAGTTCTTC	TRBD2	-	TRBV20-1	TRBJ2-1